The 22 T cell receptor beta chains in this list originate from one sample, sequenced in a study of CD8+ T cells in alopecia areata. RNA extraction was followed by reverse transcription into cDNA, which acted as the sequencing template. Assay: immunoSEQ multiplex PCR; the TCRdb copy retains only in-frame clones and omits some. The sample records approximately 210,000 clones, roughly 40% being singletons. This sample's treatment: oral pan-JAK inhibitor, 5-10 mg twice daily. The sample here was CD4+ T cells sorted from blood, taken around week 36, from a patient treated with tofacitinib. Every receptor here comes from a human donor with alopecia areata.

This clone was picked up a small number of times. The V call is TRBV29-1, the J call TRBJ2-7; possible D gene TRBD1, 6 bases. The germline V and J ends were trimmed by 5 bases and 3 bases, with 11 bases remaining between them. The CDR3 contains 12 residues. The germline CDR1 and CDR2 sequences are SQVTM and ANQGSEA. The CDR3, as DNA: TGCAGCGTTAAGAGGGACAACTACGAGCAGTACTTC. This encodes CSVKRDNYEQYF.

The rearrangement uses TRBV27 and TRBJ2-7; no clear D gene. The CDR3 loop spans 11 amino acids. Looked up from germline, CDR1 is MNHEY and CDR2 is SMNVEV (reference sequence). V shed 7 bases and J shed 6 bases, with 10 bases lying between them. CDR3 sequence (DNA): TGTGCCAGCATGGCGGTGGGCGAGCAGTACTTC. It specifies CASMAVGEQYF.

This clone has a single count. The gene calls are TRBV5-1 and TRBJ2-7; TRBD2 might be the D (5 bases). The CDR3 spans 13 residues. Germline loops: CDR1 SGHRS, CDR2 YFSETQ. The V gene lost 2 bases and the J gene lost 5 bases, with 11 bases spanning the gap. CDR3 DNA: TGCGCCAGCAGCTTACTAGTAAGGGACGAGCAGTACTTC. Protein: CASSLLVRDEQYF.

The rearrangement uses TRBV28 and TRBJ1-5; D perhaps matches TRBD1 (5 bases). Germline V gene lookup returns CDR1 MDHEN and CDR2 SYDVKM. Trimming cost V 5 bases and J 6 bases, with 14 bases left between them. CDR3 size: 14 residues. CDR3 sequence: CASSGEGEGQPQHF. In DNA form, the CDR3 reads TGTGCCAGCAGTGGAGAAGGGGAGGGTCAGCCCCAGCATTTT.

The V gene is TRBV19, the J gene TRBJ2-7; either TRBD1 or TRBD2 may fit D (5 bases each). The CDR3 loop spans 14 amino acids. V was shortened by 3 bases and J by 0 bases, with 9 bases between the two germline ends. Per the germline V gene, CDR1 is LNHDA and CDR2 is SQIVND (reference sequence). CDR3 sequence reads: CASSMRGSSYEQYF. The CDR3 nucleotides are TGTGCCAGTAGTATGAGGGGCAGCTCCTACGAGCAGTACTTC.

The gene calls are TRBV6-1 and TRBJ1-1; D not certain. The CDR3 is 13 amino acids. The V end was cut by 3 bases, the J end by 5 bases, with 10 bases between. CDR1 and CDR2 from the germline V gene are MNHNS and SASEGT. This chain's CDR3 is CASSDRRLTEAFF. CDR3 DNA sequence: TGTGCCAGCAGTGATAGACGGCTGACTGAAGCTTTCTTT.

The chain combines TRBV5-1 with TRBJ2-2, with TRBD1 identical over 7 bases. After removal of 0 bases from V and 4 bases from J, the junction contained 6 bases not matched to a gene. Germline V gene lookup returns CDR1 SGHRS and CDR2 YFSETQ. The CDR3 covers 16 residues. CDR3 sequence reads: CASSLVAGGSTGELFF. CDR3 nucleotides: TGCGCCAGCAGCTTGGTGGCAGGGGGATCCACCGGGGAGCTGTTTTTT.

The V call is TRBV5-6, the J call TRBJ2-1; weak D call: TRBD1 (6 bases). V was shortened by 2 bases and J by 10 bases, with 16 bases between the two germline ends. This CDR3 region has 14 residues. Germline V gives CDR1 SGHDT, CDR2 YYEEEE. For the CDR3, the DNA is TGTGCCAGCAGCTTTATGGGGACAACGGGGGAGCAGTTCTTC. Encoded protein: CASSFMGTTGEQFF.

The chain employs TRBV5-1 and TRBJ2-3; 12 bases match TRBD2. Unmatched junction bases numbered 8, after V lost 9 bases and J lost 6 bases. This CDR3 region has 14 residues. The V gene's germline CDR1 is SGHRS and CDR2 YFSETQ. In DNA, the CDR3 is TGCGCCACCTCTCGACTAGCGGGAGAGGATACGCAGTATTTT. Its protein is CATSRLAGEDTQYF.

This clone was seen a single time. At the DNA level, this CDR3 is encoded by other sequences in the same sample as well. Here the CDR3 reads CSVMDGTYEQYF. As DNA, the CDR3 is TGCAGCGTCATGGACGGGACCTACGAGCAGTACTTC. The gene calls are TRBV29-1 and TRBJ2-7, with a weak D call TRBD2 (5 bases). This CDR3 contains 12 residues. Germline V gene sequence: CDR1 SQVTM, CDR2 ANQGSEA. V lost 6 bases, J lost 2 bases, and 11 bases lay in between.

This clone was seen ten or more times. This rearrangement joins TRBV25-1 to TRBJ2-4, with 7 bases matching TRBD2. The germline V gene has CDR1 MGHDK and CDR2 SYGVNS. The CDR3 spans 14 residues. The trim removed 4 bases at V and 3 bases at J, leaving 3 bases unmatched. This CDR3 reads CASSVPGGKNIQYF. CDR3 DNA sequence: TGTGCCAGCAGTGTCCCGGGGGGCAAAAACATTCAGTACTTC.

The chain carries TRBV6-1 and TRBJ2-6, with TRBD1 matching over 8 bases. J gave up 0 bases and V 4 bases, and 11 bases lay outside the gene matches. CDR1 is MNHNS and CDR2 is SASEGT in the germline V gene. The CDR3 totals 19 residues. The CDR3 protein is CASSVPGQAFYSGANVLTF. The CDR3 DNA is TGTGCCAGCAGTGTCCCGGGACAGGCCTTCTACTCTGGGGCCAACGTCCTGACTTTC.

The gene calls are TRBV18 and TRBJ1-1; D uncertain. Trimming stripped 4 bases from V and 2 bases from J, with 8 bases between. The length of the CDR3 is 13 residues. Germline V lookup: CDR1 KGHSH, CDR2 LQKENI. The CDR3 here is CASSQNKNTEAFF. The CDR3 bases are TGTGCCAGCTCACAAAACAAAAACACTGAAGCTTTCTTT.

The chain is built from TRBV13 and TRBJ1-2; 7 bases match TRBD1. The V and J ends lost 1 base and 2 bases, in that order; junction bases with no gene match: 7. In germline, CDR1 is PRHDT, CDR2 FYEKMQ (reference sequence). The CDR3 is 16 amino acids. This CDR3 reads CASSLAPGTVNYGYTF. DNA of the CDR3: TGTGCCAGCAGCTTAGCCCCCGGGACAGTGAACTATGGCTACACCTTC. Full variable domain (missing parts from reference TRBV13 and TRBJ1-2): AAGVIQSPRHLIKEKRETATLKCYPIPRHDTVYWYQQGPGQDPQFLISFYEKMQSDKGSIPDRFSAQQFSDYHSELNMSSLELGDSALYFCASSLAPGTVNYGYTFGSGTRLTVV.

The rearrangement links TRBV7-2 to TRBJ2-5, with 9 bases that match TRBD2. Germline lookup yields CDR1 SGHTA and CDR2 FQGNSA. The junction had 9 bases not matched to a gene; V was cut back by 5 bases and J by 5 bases. This CDR3 region has 15 residues. The CDR3 protein is CASSPLRGRVETQYF. As DNA, the CDR3 is TGTGCCAGCAGCCCGCTTCGCGGGAGGGTTGAGACCCAGTACTTC.

This clone was recorded a few times. The V gene is TRBV7-8, the J gene TRBJ1-3; perhaps TRBD1 as D (6 bases). V dropped 5 bases and J dropped 6 bases, with 14 bases sitting between them. This CDR3 comprises 14 residues. The germline CDR1 and CDR2 sequences are SGHVS and FQNEAQ. CDR3 nucleotide sequence: TGTGCCAGCAGCCAAGGGGGGAGAGAAAACACCATATATTTT. This gives the protein CASSQGGRENTIYF.

V and J are TRBV4-2 and TRBJ2-3; D not resolved. V lost 1 base, J lost 2 bases, and 13 bases lay in between. Germline CDR1 LGHNA, CDR2 YNFKEQ. The CDR3 totals 16 residues. CDR3 amino acids: CASSQAVGTYTDTQYF. For the CDR3, the DNA is TGTGCCAGCAGCCAAGCAGTAGGAACCTACACAGATACGCAGTATTTT.

This chain uses TRBV2 with TRBJ1-1; D is undetermined. The V gene lost 7 bases and the J gene lost 4 bases, with 16 bases spanning the gap. The CDR3 length is 14 residues. CDR1 SNHLY and CDR2 FYNNEI come from the germline V gene. CDR3 in amino acids: CASNRPEGITEAFF. The CDR3 nucleotides read TGTGCCAGCAACCGTCCCGAAGGGATCACTGAAGCTTTCTTT.

The chain employs TRBV14 and TRBJ2-2; perhaps D is TRBD1 or TRBD2 (6 bases each). This CDR3 spans 16 amino acids. Germline loops: CDR1 SGHDN, CDR2 FVKESK. Between the trimmed V and J ends, which lost 4 bases and 4 bases, there was a span of 16 bases. CDR3 sequence: CASSLTTGAATGELFF. The DNA of the CDR3 is TGTGCCAGCAGCCTTACGACGGGGGCGGCCACCGGGGAGCTGTTTTTT.

The gene calls are TRBV7-8 and TRBJ2-4; TRBD2 is a possible D gene (5 bases). Trimming removed 5 bases at V and 6 bases at J, with 14 bases between. The CDR3 sequence is 14 residues long. Germline V gene sequence: CDR1 SGHVS, CDR2 FQNEAQ. The CDR3 nucleotides are TGTGCCAGCAGCGTCGGGGAAGCAGGAAACATTCAGTACTTC. Encoded protein: CASSVGEAGNIQYF.

V gene TRBV7-8 combines with J gene TRBJ2-3; tentatively, D is TRBD1 or TRBD2 (6 bases each). CDR1 is SGHVS and CDR2 is FQNEAQ in the germline V gene. V was trimmed by 5 bases and J by 1 base, leaving 16 bases between them. The CDR3 is made up of 16 amino acids. CDR3 in DNA: TGTGCCAGCAGCCCTCGGGGGAACAGGGGCACAGATACGCAGTATTTT. It is translated as CASSPRGNRGTDTQYF.

This clone showed up just a few times. The chain carries TRBV9 and TRBJ2-3; the D is unclear. The V gene lost 4 bases and the J gene lost 3 bases, with 15 bases spanning the gap. Germline values: CDR1 SGDLS, CDR2 YYNGEE. The CDR3 runs to 15 residues. The CDR3 loop reads CASSPLGSGTDTQYF. The CDR3 region has the DNA TGTGCCAGCAGCCCTCTAGGGTCTGGAACAGATACGCAGTATTTT.